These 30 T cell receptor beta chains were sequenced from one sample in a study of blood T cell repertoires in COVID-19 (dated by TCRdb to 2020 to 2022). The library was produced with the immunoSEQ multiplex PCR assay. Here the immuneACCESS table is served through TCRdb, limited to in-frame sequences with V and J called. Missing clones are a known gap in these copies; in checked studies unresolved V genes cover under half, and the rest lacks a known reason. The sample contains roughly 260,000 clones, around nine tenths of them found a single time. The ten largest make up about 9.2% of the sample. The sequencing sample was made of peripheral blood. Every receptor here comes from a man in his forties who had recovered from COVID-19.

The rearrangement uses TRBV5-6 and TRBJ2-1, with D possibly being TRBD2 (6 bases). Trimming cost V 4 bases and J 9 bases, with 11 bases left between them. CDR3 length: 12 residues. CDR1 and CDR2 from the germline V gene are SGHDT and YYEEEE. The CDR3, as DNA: TGTGCCAGCAGCCCCCGGGGGTCTGAGCAGTTCTTC. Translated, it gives CASSPRGSEQFF.

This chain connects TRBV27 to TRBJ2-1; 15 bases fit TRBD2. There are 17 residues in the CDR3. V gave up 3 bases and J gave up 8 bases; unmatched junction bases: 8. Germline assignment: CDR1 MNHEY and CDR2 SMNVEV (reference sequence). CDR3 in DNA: TGTGCCAGCAGTTTGGGGCAGGGACTAGCGGGGGGCGATGAGCAGTTCTTC. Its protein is CASSLGQGLAGGDEQFF.

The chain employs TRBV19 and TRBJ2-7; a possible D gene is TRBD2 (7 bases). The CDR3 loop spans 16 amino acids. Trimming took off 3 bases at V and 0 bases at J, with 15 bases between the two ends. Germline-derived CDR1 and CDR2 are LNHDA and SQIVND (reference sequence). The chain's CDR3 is CASSIKGEGRSYEQYF. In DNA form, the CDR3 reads TGTGCCAGTAGTATCAAGGGGGAGGGCCGCTCCTACGAGCAGTACTTC. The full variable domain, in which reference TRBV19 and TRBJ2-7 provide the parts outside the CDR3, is DGGITQSPKYLFRKEGQNVTLSCEQNLNHDAMYWYRQDPGQGLRLIYYSQIVNDFQKGDIAEGYSVSREKKESFPLTVTSAQKNPTAFYLCASSIKGEGRSYEQYFGPGTRLTVT.

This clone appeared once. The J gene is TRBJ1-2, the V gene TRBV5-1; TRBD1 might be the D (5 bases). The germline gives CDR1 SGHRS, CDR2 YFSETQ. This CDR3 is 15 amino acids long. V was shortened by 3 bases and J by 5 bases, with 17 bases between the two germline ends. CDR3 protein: CASSSTGTRSYGYTF. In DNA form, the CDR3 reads TGCGCCAGCAGCTCAACAGGTACCAGGAGTTATGGCTACACCTTC.

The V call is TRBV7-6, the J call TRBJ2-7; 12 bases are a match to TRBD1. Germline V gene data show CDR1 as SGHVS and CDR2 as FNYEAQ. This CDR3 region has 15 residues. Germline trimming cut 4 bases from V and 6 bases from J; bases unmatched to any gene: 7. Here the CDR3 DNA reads TGTGCCAGCAGCTCGGGACAGGGGGCGCCGTCCGAGCAGTACTTC. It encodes CASSSGQGAPSEQYF.

The CDR3: CASSPGQGAIAASRTGELFF. CDR3 DNA sequence: TGTGCCAGCAGCCCGGGACAGGGGGCGATAGCGGCGTCTCGGACCGGGGAGCTGTTTTTT. This chain uses TRBV6-2 or TRBV6-3 with TRBJ2-2; TRBD1 aligns across 12 bases. The junction had 19 bases not matched to a gene; V was cut back by 6 bases and J by 5 bases. This CDR3 comprises 20 residues. Germline V gene lookup returns CDR1 MNHEY and CDR2 SVGEGT.

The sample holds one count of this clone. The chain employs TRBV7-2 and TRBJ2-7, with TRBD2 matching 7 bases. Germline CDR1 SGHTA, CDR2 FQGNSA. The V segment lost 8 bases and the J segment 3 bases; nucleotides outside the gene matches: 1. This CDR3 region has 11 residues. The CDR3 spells CASGGVYEQYF. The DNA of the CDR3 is TGTGCCAGCGGGGGGGTCTACGAGCAGTACTTC.

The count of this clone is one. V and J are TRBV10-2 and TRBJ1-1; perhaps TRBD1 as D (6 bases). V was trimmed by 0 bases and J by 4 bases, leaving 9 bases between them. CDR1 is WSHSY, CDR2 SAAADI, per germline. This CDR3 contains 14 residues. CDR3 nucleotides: TGCGCCAGCAGTGAGTCGAGGGGGAGCACTGAAGCTTTCTTT. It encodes CASSESRGSTEAFF.

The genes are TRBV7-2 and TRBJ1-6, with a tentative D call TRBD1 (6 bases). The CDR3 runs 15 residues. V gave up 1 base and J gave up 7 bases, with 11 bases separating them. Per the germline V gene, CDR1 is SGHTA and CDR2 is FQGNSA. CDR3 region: CASSLDWGLNSPLHF. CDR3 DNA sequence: TGTGCCAGCAGCTTAGATTGGGGGCTGAATTCACCCCTCCACTTT.

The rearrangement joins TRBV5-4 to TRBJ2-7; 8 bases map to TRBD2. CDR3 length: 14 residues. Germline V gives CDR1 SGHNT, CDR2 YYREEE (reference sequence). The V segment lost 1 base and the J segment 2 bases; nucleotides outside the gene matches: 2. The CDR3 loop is CASSLTGGAYEQYF. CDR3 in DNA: TGTGCCAGCAGCTTGACGGGGGGGGCCTACGAGCAGTACTTC.

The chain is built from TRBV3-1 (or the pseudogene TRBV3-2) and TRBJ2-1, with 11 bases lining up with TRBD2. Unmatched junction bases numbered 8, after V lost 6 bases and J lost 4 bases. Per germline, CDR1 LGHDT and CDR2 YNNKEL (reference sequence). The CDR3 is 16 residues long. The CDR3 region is CASRGSSGGYYNEQFF. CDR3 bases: TGTGCCAGCAGGGGATCTAGCGGGGGGTATTACAATGAGCAGTTCTTC.

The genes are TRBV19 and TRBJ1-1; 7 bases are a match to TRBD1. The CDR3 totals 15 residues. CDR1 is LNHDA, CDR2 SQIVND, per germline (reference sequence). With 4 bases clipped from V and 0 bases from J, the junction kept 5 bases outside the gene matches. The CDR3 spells CASSSQQGMNTEAFF. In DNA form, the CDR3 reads TGTGCCAGTAGTAGTCAACAGGGGATGAACACTGAAGCTTTCTTT.

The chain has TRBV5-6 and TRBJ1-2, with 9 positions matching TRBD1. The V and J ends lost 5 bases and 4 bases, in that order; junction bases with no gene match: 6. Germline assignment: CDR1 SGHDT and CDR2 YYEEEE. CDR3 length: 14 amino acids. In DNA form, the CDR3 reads TGTGCCAGCAGACGGGACAGGGTAGGCTATGGCTACACCTTC. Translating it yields CASRRDRVGYGYTF.

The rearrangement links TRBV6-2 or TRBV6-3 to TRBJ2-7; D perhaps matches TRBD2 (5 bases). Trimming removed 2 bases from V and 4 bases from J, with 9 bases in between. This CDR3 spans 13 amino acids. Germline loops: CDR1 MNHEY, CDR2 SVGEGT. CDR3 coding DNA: TGTGCCAGCAGTTACGGACTGTCTTACGAGCAGTACTTC. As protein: CASSYGLSYEQYF.

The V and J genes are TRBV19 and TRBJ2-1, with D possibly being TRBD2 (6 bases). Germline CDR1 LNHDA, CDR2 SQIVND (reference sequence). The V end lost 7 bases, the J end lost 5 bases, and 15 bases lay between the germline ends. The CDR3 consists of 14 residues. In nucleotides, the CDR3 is TGTGCCAGTACCTCCTCGGGACTCCACAATGAGCAGTTCTTC. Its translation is CASTSSGLHNEQFF. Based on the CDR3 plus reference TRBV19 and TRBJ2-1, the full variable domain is DGGITQSPKYLFRKEGQNVTLSCEQNLNHDAMYWYRQDPGQGLRLIYYSQIVNDFQKGDIAEGYSVSREKKESFPLTVTSAQKNPTAFYLCASTSSGLHNEQFFGPGTRLTVL.

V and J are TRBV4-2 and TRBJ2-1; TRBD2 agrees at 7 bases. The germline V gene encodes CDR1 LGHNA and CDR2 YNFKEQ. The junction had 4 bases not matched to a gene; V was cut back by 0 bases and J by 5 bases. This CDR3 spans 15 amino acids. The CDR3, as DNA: TGTGCCAGCAGCCAAGAGCGGCTAGCGGACAATGAGCAGTTCTTC. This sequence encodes CASSQERLADNEQFF.

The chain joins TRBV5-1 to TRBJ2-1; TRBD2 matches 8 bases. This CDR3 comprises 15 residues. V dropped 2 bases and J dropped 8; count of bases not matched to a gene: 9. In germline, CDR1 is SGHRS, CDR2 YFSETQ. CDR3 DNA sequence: TGCGCCAGCAGCTTCAGCCGGGGGGGCGGCGATGAGCAGTTCTTC. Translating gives CASSFSRGGGDEQFF.

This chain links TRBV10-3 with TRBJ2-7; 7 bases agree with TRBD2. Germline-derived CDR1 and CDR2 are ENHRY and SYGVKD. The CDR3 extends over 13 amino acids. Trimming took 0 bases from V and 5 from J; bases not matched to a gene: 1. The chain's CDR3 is CAISESSGNEQYF. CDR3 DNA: TGTGCCATCAGTGAGTCGAGCGGGAACGAGCAGTACTTC.

CDR3 sequence reads: CASSQGSSGNFPHTQYF. In nucleotides, the CDR3 is TGCGCCAGCAGCCAAGGAAGTAGCGGGAACTTCCCGCATACGCAGTATTTT. The chain couples TRBV4-3 to TRBJ2-3, with 8 bases lining up with TRBD2. The V and J ends lost 1 base and 7 bases, in that order; junction bases with no gene match: 13. CDR1 and CDR2 from the germline V gene are LGHNA and YSLEER. The CDR3 covers 17 residues.

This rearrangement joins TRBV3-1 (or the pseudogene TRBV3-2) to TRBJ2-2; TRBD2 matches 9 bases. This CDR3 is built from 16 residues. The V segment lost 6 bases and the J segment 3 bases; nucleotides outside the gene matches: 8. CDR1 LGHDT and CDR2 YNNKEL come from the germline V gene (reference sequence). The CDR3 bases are TGTGCCAGCAGTCCCACTAGCGGGTGGGACACCGGGGAGCTGTTTTTT. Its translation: CASSPTSGWDTGELFF.

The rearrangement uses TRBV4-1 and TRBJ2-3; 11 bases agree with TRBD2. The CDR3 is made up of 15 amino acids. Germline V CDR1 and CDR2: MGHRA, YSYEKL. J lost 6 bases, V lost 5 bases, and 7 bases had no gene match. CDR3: CASSSTSGSWDTQYF. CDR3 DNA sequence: TGCGCCAGCAGCAGTACTAGCGGGAGTTGGGATACGCAGTATTTT.

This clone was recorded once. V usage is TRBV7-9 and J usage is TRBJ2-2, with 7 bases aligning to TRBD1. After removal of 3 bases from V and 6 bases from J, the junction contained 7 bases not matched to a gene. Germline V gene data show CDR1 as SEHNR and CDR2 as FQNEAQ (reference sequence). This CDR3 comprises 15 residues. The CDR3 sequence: CASSFYARGPGELFF. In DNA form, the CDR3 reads TGTGCCAGCAGCTTTTATGCAAGGGGGCCCGGGGAGCTGTTTTTT.

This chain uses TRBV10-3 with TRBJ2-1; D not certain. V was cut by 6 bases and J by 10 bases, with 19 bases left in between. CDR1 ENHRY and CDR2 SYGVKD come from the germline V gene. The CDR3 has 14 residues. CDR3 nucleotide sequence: TGTGCCATCAGCAGTCCCCAACAGTCTGGCGAGCAGTTCTTC. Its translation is CAISSPQQSGEQFF.

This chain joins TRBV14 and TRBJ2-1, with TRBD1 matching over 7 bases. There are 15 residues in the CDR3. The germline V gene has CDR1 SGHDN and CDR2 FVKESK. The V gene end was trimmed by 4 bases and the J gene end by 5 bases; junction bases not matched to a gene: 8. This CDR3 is CASSRTTGIHNEQFF. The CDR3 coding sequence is TGTGCCAGCAGCCGAACGACAGGGATCCACAATGAGCAGTTCTTC.

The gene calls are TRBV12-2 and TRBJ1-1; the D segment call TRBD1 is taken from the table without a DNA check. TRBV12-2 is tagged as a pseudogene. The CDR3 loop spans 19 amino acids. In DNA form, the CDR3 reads TGTGCAAGTCGCTTTCGGACGCCGGGACAGGGAACGAGGAACACTGAAGCTTTCTTT. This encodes CASRFRTPGQGTRNTEAFF.

The CDR3 nucleotides read TGTGCCAGCAGTTATCGGGGTCCCAACACCGGGGAGCTGTTTTTT. It translates to CASSYRGPNTGELFF. The J gene is TRBJ2-2, the V gene TRBV6-5, with a possible D match to TRBD2 (5 bases). Germline V CDR1 and CDR2: MNHEY, SVGAGI. This CDR3 comprises 15 residues. The V gene lost 3 bases and the J gene lost 2 bases, with 10 bases spanning the gap.

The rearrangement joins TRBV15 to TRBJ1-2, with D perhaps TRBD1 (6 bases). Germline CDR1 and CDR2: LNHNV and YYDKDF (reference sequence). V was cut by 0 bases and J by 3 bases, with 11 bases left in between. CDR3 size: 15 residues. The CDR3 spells CATSREGDTDYGYTF. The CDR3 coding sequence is TGTGCCACCAGCAGAGAGGGGGACACGGACTATGGCTACACCTTC.

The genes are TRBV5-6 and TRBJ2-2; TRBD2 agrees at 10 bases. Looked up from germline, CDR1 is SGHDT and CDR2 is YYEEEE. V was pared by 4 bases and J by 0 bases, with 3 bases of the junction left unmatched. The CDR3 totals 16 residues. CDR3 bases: TGTGCCAGCAGCGGCCTAGCGGGGGCGAACACCGGGGAGCTGTTTTTT. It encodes CASSGLAGANTGELFF.

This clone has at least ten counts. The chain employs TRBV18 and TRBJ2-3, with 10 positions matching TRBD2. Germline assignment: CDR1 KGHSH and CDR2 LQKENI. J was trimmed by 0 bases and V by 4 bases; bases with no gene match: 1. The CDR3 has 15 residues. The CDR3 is CASSRTSGSTDTQYF. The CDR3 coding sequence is TGTGCCAGCTCACGGACTAGCGGAAGCACAGATACGCAGTATTTT.

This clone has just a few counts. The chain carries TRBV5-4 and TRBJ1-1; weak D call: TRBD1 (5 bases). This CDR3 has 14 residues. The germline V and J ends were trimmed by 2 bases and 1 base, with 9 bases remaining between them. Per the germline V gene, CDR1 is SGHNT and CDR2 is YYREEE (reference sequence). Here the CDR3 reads CASSLVGQNTEAFF. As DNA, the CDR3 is TGTGCCAGCAGCTTAGTGGGGCAGAACACTGAAGCTTTCTTT.